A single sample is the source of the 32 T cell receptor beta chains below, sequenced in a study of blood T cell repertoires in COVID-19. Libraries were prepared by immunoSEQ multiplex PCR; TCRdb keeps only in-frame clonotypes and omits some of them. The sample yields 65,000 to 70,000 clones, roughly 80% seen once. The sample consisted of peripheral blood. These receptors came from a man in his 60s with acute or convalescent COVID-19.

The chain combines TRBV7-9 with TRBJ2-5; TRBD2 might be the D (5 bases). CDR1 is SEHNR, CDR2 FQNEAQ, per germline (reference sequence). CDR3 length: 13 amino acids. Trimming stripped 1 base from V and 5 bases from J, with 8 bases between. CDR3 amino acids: CASSLGRYETQYF. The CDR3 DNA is TGTGCCAGCAGCTTAGGGAGGTATGAGACCCAGTACTTC.

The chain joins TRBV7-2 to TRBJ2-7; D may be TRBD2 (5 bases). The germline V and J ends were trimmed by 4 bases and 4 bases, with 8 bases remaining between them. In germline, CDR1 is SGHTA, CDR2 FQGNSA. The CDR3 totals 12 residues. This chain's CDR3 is CASSSPGYEQYF. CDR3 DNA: TGTGCCAGCAGCTCCCCGGGATACGAGCAGTACTTC.

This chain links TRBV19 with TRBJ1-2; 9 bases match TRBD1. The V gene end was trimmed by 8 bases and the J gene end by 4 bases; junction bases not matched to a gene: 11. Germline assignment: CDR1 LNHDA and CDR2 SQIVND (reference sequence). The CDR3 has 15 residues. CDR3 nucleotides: TGTGCCAGTTCGCCCTCGGGACAGGGTTTCTATGGCTACACCTTC. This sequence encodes CASSPSGQGFYGYTF.

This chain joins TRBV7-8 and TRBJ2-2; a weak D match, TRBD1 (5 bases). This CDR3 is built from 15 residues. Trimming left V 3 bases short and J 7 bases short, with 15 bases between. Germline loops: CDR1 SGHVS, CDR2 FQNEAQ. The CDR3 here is CASSFIGAMIGELFF. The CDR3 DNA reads TGTGCCAGCAGCTTTATAGGGGCTATGATCGGGGAGCTGTTTTTT.

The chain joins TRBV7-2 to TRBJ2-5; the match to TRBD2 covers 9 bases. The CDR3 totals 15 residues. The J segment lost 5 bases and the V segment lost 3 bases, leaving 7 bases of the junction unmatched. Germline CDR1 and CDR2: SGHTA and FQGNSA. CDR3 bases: TGTGCCAGCAGCTTTCAGCGGGGGGTTGGGGAGACCCAGTACTTC. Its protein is CASSFQRGVGETQYF.

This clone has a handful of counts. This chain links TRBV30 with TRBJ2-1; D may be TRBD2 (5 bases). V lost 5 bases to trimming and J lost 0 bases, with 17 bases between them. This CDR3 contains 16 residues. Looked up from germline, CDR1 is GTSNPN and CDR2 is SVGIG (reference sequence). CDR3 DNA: TGTGCCTGGGTCCCCGGGAAGTTTAGCTCCTACAATGAGCAGTTCTTC. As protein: CAWVPGKFSSYNEQFF.

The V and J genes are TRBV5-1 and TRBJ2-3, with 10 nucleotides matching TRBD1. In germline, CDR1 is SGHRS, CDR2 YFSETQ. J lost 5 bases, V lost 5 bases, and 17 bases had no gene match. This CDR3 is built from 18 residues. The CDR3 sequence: CASRGSRQGAGKGDTQYF. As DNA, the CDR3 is TGCGCCAGCAGAGGAAGCCGACAGGGGGCCGGGAAGGGAGATACGCAGTATTTT.

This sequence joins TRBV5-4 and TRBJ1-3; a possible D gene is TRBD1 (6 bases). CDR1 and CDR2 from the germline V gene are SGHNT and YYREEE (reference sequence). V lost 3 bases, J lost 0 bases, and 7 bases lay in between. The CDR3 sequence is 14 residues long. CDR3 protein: CASSSDSSGNTIYF. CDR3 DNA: TGTGCCAGCAGCTCGGACAGCTCTGGAAACACCATATATTTT.

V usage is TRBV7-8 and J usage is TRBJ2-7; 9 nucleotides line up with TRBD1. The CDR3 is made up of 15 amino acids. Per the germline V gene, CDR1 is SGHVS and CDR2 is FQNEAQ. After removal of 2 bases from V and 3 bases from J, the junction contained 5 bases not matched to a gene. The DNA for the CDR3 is TGTGCCAGCAGCTTATTAGGGACAGGGAGCTACGAGCAGTACTTC. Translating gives CASSLLGTGSYEQYF.

CDR3 amino acids: CASSLSGTASEKLFF. The CDR3 nucleotides are TGTGCCAGCAGCTTATCCGGGACAGCATCTGAAAAACTGTTTTTT. This rearrangement joins TRBV11-2 to TRBJ1-4, with 7 positions matching TRBD1. This CDR3 comprises 15 residues. J was trimmed by 7 bases and V by 2 bases; bases with no gene match: 7. The V gene's germline CDR1 is SGHAT and CDR2 FQNNGV.

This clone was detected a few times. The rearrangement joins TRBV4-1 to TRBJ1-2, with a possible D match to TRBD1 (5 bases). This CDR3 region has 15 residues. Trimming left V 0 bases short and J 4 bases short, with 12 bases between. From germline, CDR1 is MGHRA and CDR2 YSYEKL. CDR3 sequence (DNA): TGCGCCAGCAGCCAAGATCCCAGGGCTGGCTATGGCTACACCTTC. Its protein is CASSQDPRAGYGYTF.

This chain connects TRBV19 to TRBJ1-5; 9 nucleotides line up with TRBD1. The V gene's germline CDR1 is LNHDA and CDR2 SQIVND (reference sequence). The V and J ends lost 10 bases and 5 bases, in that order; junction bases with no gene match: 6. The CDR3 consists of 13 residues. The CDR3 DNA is TGTGCCACCACATGGGACAGGGATCAGCCCCAGCATTTT. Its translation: CATTWDRDQPQHF.

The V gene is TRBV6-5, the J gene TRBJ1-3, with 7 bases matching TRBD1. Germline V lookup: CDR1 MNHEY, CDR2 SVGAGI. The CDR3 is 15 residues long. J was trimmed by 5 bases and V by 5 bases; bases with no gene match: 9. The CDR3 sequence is CASSLVTGQRNTIYF. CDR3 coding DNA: TGTGCCAGCAGTCTGGTCACGGGACAGAGAAACACCATATATTTT.

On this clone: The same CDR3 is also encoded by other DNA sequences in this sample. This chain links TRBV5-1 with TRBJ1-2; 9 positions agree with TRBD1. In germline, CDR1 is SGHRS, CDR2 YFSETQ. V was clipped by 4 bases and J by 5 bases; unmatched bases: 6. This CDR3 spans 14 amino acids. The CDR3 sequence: CASSTDRGLYGYTF. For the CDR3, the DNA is TGCGCCAGCAGCACGGACAGGGGCCTTTATGGCTACACCTTC.

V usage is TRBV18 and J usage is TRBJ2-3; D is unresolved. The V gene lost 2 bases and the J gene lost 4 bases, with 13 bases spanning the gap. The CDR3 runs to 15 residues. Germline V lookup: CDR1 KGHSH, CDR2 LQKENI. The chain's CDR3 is CASSPNAGMADTQYF. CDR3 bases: TGTGCCAGCTCACCAAATGCAGGAATGGCAGATACGCAGTATTTT. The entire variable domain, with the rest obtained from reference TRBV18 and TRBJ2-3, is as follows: NAGVMQNPRHLVRRRGQEARLRCSPMKGHSHVYWYRQLPEEGLKFMVYLQKENIIDESGMPKERFSAEFPKEGPSILRIQQVVRGDSAAYFCASSPNAGMADTQYFGPGTRLTVL.

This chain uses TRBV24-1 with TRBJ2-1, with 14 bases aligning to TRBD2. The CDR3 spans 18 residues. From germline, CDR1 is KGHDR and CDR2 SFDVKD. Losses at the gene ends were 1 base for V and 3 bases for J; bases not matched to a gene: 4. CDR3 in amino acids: CATSDLPGLAGGYNEQFF. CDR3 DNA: TGTGCCACCAGTGATTTACCCGGACTAGCGGGGGGCTACAATGAGCAGTTCTTC.

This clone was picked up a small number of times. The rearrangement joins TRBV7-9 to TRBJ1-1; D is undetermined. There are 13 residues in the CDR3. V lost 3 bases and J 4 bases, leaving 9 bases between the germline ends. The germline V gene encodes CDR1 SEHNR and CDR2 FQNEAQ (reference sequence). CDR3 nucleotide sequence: TGTGCCAGCAGCTTGGCGGTAGGCACTGAAGCTTTCTTT. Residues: CASSLAVGTEAFF.

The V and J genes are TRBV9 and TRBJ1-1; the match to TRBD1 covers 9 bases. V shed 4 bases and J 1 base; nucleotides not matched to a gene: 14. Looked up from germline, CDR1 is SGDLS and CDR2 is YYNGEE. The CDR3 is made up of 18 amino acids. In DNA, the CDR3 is TGTGCCAGCAGCCCTCTTAGGGACAGGGTACTAACGAACACTGAAGCTTTCTTT. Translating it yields CASSPLRDRVLTNTEAFF.

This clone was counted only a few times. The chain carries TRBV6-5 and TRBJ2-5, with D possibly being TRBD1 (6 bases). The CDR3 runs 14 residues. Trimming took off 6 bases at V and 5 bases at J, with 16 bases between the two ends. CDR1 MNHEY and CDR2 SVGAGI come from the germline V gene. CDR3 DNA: TGTGCCAGCAGAAGGGACATGGAGGAGGAGACCCAGTACTTC. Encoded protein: CASRRDMEEETQYF.

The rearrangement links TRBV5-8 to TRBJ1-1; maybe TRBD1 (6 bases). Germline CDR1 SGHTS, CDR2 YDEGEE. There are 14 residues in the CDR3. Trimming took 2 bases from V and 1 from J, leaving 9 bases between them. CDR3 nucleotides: TGTGCCAGCAGCTTTGAGGACAGGAACACTGAAGCTTTCTTT. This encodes CASSFEDRNTEAFF.

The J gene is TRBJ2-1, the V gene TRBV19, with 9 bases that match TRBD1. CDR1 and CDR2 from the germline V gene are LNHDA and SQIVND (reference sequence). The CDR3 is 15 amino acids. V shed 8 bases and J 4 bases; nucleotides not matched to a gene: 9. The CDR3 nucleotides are TGTGCCAGTTGGGGGGGGACAGGGTTATACAATGAGCAGTTCTTC. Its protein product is CASWGGTGLYNEQFF.

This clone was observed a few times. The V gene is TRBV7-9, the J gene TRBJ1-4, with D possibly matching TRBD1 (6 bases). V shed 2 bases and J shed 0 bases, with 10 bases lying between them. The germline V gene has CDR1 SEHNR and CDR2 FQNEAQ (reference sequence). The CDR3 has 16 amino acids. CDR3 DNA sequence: TGTGCCAGCAGCTTACAGGGGTGGGCAACTAATGAAAAACTGTTTTTT. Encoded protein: CASSLQGWATNEKLFF. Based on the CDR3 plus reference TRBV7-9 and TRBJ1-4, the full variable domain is DTGVSQNPRHKITKRGQNVTFRCDPISEHNRLYWYRQTLGQGPEFLTYFQNEAQLEKSRLLSDRFSAERPKGSFSTLEIQRTEQGDSAMYLCASSLQGWATNEKLFFGSGTQLSVL.

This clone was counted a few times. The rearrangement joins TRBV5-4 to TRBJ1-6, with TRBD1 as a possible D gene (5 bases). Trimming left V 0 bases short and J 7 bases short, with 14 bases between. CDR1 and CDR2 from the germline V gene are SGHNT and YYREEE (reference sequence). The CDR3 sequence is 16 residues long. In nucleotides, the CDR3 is TGTGCCAGCAGCTTGGGGTCCGGGGGACCCAATTCACCCCTCCACTTT. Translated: CASSLGSGGPNSPLHF.

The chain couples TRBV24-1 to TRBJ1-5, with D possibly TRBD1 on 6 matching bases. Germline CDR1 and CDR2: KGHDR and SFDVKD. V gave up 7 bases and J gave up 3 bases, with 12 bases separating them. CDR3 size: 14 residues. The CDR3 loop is CATSNTGSNQPQHF. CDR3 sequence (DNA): TGTGCCACCAGCAATACAGGGTCCAATCAGCCCCAGCATTTT.

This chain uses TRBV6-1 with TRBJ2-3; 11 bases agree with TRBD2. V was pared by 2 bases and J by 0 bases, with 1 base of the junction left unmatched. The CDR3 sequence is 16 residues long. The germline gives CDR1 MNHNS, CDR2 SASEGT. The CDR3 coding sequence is TGTGCCAGCAGTGAAACTAGCGGGGGAAGCACAGATACGCAGTATTTT. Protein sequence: CASSETSGGSTDTQYF.

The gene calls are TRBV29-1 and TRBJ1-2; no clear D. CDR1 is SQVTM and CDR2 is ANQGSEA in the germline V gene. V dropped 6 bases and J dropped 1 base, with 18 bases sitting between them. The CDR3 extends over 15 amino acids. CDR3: CSVLLPSSSNYGYTF. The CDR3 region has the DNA TGCAGCGTGCTCCTGCCATCCTCCAGTAACTATGGCTACACCTTC.

The CDR3 here is CASSSQQGSFEQYF. CDR3 in DNA: TGTGCCAGCAGTAGCCAACAGGGTTCGTTCGAGCAGTACTTC. The chain employs TRBV6-5 and TRBJ2-7, with a tentative D call TRBD1 (6 bases). The CDR3 is made up of 14 amino acids. Deletions cut 5 bases from V and 6 bases from J, with 17 bases between. In germline, CDR1 is MNHEY, CDR2 SVGAGI.

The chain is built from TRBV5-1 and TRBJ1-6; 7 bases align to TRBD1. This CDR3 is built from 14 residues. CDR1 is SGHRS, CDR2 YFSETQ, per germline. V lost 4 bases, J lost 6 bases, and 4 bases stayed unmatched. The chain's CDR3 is CASSPDRVNSPLHF. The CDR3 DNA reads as TGCGCCAGCAGCCCAGACAGGGTTAATTCACCCCTCCACTTT.

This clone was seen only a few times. The DNA for the CDR3 is TGTGCCAGCAGCTTAGGTACCTTGGGGCTAGTCGAAGAGACCCAGTACTTC. This codes for CASSLGTLGLVEETQYF. V and J are TRBV7-2 and TRBJ2-5, with a possible D match to TRBD1 (5 bases). The germline CDR1 and CDR2 sequences are SGHTA and FQGNSA. CDR3 size: 17 residues. Deletions cut 1 base from V and 3 bases from J, with 18 bases between.

In nucleotides, the CDR3 is TGTGCTAGTGGTTTGTTCCCCTATCCCTACGAGCAGTACTTC. Protein: CASGLFPYPYEQYF. The rearrangement uses TRBV12-5 and TRBJ2-7; D is uncertain. The CDR3 spans 14 residues. V was shortened by 2 bases and J by 2 bases, with 10 bases between the two germline ends. Germline CDR1 and CDR2: LGHNT and FRNRAP.

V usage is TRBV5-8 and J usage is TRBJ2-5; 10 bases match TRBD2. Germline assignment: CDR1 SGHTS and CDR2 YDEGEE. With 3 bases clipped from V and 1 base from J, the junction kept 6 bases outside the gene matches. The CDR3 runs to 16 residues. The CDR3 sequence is CASSWGRTSGQETQYF. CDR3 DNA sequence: TGTGCCAGCAGCTGGGGCCGGACTAGCGGCCAAGAGACCCAGTACTTC.

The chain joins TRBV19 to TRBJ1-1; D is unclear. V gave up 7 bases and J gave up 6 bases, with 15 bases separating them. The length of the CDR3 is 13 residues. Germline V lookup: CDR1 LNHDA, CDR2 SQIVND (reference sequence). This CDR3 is CASTNGPWAEAFF. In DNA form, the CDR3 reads TGTGCCAGTACGAATGGGCCTTGGGCTGAAGCTTTCTTT.